This T cell receptor (beta chain) stems from a study of neurological immune-mediated disorders (dated by TCRdb to the late 2010s). About the full investigation: Among the roughly 34 multiple sclerosis patients, approximately 30 had relapsing-remitting MS and 3 had secondary progressive MS. Of the roughly 71 subjects in the cohort, some 15 were HAM/TSP patients, about 34 were multiple sclerosis patients, and 20 were healthy controls. The approximately 98 TCR-beta libraries included longitudinal samples, technical triplicates and paired sorted CD4+ and CD8+ T-cell subsets alongside PBMC samples. The study compared peripheral blood TCR-beta repertoires of HTLV-I-associated myelopathy (HAM/TSP) patients, multiple sclerosis patients and healthy controls using UMI-based sequencing. The investigation overall reported the following: TCR clonal expansion was greatest in HAM/TSP patients and smallest in MS patients, who ranked below even healthy controls. No identical CDR3 amino acid sequences were found to be shared among expanded clones across subjects, suggesting that TCR-beta repertoires were private in all groups. The MS cluster was not associated with any clinical or MRI features, and the authors stated that larger cohorts are needed. In a phylogenetic analysis, the repertoires of 18 out of 34 MS patients fell into a single cluster of related CDR3 sequences, pointing to a possible signature at the repertoire level.

For the unsorted PBMC libraries, 2 million PBMCs were stored in RNAlater at -80 degrees C until RNA extraction and were used to generate the libraries. The multiple sclerosis patients were enrolled in a US clinical protocol that evaluated disease progression with magnetic resonance imaging. PBMCs were separated from peripheral blood using Ficoll-Hypaque density gradient centrifugation and then cryopreserved in liquid nitrogen. cDNA synthesis used template-switch 5'RACE with a primer carrying a 10-nucleotide random unique molecular identifier tagging each TCR transcript. Every sequencing run covered 15-18 subjects and yielded more than 200 million TCR-beta sequences. Total RNA was extracted with the RNeasy kit. TCR-beta VDJ regions were amplified with primers for the TCR constant region and the 5'RACE anchor, using the KAPA Real-time Library Amplification kit. A first PCR added sample indexes and Illumina adaptors, and a second PCR then raised library yield. The roughly 650 bp TCR product was size-selected on a 2% E-gel SizeSelection system after Ampure bead purification. Before pooling, libraries had their quality checked on a Bioanalyzer, their concentration measured with Qubit, and their quantity determined with the Kapa Library Quantification kit. Paired-end 2 x 150 bp sequencing of the libraries was performed on an Illumina HiSeq 2500. To increase sequence diversity, roughly 24-32% phiX was spiked into each library pool. The original pipeline was this. Quality-filtered reads were processed with the UMI-based MiGEC pipeline, and over 75% of raw TCR sequences were removed by the MiGEC pipeline during error correction. IMGT germline references were used for aligning VDJ genes, and each clonotype was defined as a unique CDR3 amino acid sequence together with its V-J genes. VDJtools evaluated clonal expansion, Shannon diversity and CDR3 relatedness (CalcPairwiseDistances, ClusterSamples); CLCbio workbench built phylogenetic trees. A clone was classed as expanded if it had 8 or more unique UMIs, a cutoff based on coefficient-of-variation modelling across technical triplicates. TCRdb took the public reads, trimmed them with fastp at Q25, ran MiXCR for clone calling and kept in-frame beta chains. Under each unique CDR3 protein, matching rows form one entry showing the most common genes and DNA. The V and J calls and clone size come from TCRdb's table, not from the authors' own analysis. The sample table shows about 82,000 distinct CDR3 sequences, and just over 2.5% are seen once. The ten top clones hold 0.9% to 1.4% of the sample.

This clonotype was seen ten or more times. Its antigen specificity is not known. Per-base qualities were not stored, and no clone one base away is much larger. Source material: PBMCs. This TCR derives from a woman aged 25 to 39 with multiple sclerosis.

The CDR3 reads as follows: CASSLLGEVSQPQHF. The nucleotide sequence reads as follows: TGTGCCAGCAGTCTCCTAGGGGAAGTGAGCCAGCCCCAGCATTTT. The rearranged chain carries TRBV27 and TRBJ1-5, with TRBD1 tentatively as D gene (5 bases match). The V and J ends are trimmed by 5 bases and 7 bases, leaving 18 bases between them. Via the germline V gene (reference sequence), CDR1 is MNHEY and CDR2 SMNVEV. From the cysteine through the phenylalanine, the CDR3 covers 15 amino acids. The entry retains the CDR3 DNA only, 45 bases that are in frame from base 1.